This entry is about one T cell receptor (beta chain). The CDR3 runs 15 residues. In germline, CDR1 is SGHRS, CDR2 YFSETQ. V was shortened by 8 bases and J by 3 bases, with 17 bases between the two germline ends. The data belong to a study of blood T cell repertoires in COVID-19. The overall study: Samples representing acute and convalescent COVID-19 were sourced from the United States, Italy and Spain. PBMCs, B-cell-depleted T cells, or T cells were the source of the cDNA or gDNA that made up the material.

Authors' processing steps: Reference gene primer amplification yielded estimated nucleated cell counts. The repertoire was sequenced with immunoSEQ multiplex PCR; TCRdb's copy has only in-frame clones and lacks some. That table gives V, J and clone size, and the DNA gave D and trimming. The sample holds around 39,000 clones, under 90% seen once. The sample comprised peripheral blood. The chain links TRBV5-1 to TRBJ2-2; the D gene is possibly TRBD2 (7 bases). This receptor was identified in a man between 65 and 85 years old with acute or convalescent COVID-19. The CDR3 spells CASSRGGRDTGELFF. CDR3 nucleotide sequence: TGCGCCAGTTCCAGGGGAGGGCGGGACACCGGGGAGCTGTTTTTT.